Described below is a single T cell receptor (beta chain) sequence and its context. The antigen it binds to is not known. No qualities accompany the bases; no much larger clone lies one base away. The library was produced with the immunoSEQ multiplex PCR assay. Per the source publication's procedure: A statistical classification framework was developed to diagnose cytomegalovirus status using the catalog of TCR beta chain sequences. Not all clones reach the TCRdb copy of this immuneACCESS table, which keeps in-frame sequences only. Checked studies attribute under half of the gap to unresolved V genes and leave the rest unexplained. The D gene and trimming were derived from the DNA, and the V and J assignments and clone size from that table. The sample yields some 150,000 clones; more than 70% were counted once. Under 3% of the sample rests with the top ten. Trimming takes 6 bases off V and 2 bases off J; junction bases not matched to a gene: 7. The CDR3 numbers 15 residues from cysteine through phenylalanine. Just CDR3 DNA is preserved here, 45 bases in frame from base 1. The germline V gene (reference sequence) sets CDR1 to MNHEY and CDR2 to SMNVEV.

The donors were included in the validation cohort of approximately 130 subjects, a group kept apart from the roughly 700-subject first cohort. This sample is part of a study of cytomegalovirus exposure and HLA in healthy donors (dated by TCRdb to 2015 to 2018). Notes on the research overall: A later analysis indicated that the 110 or so validation repertoires were generated on the platform also employed for the 700 or so repertoires of the first cohort. The study aimed to test whether cataloging public T cell receptors could reveal signatures of past pathogen exposure. Along with the approximately 650-subject first cohort, a separate validation cohort of over a hundred different subjects was used. To predict cytomegalovirus infection status, the study combined high-throughput TCR immunosequencing, statistical association of individual TCRs with disease status, and machine learning. On the study overall, not on this receptor specifically: A later analysis found that TCRs clustered in the first cohort also tended to co-occur in the roughly 120 validation repertoires, with more than 90% of cluster scores above 0. The study listed 164 TCR beta chains as associated with cytomegalovirus. Most TCR sequences were observed very rarely across donors, whereas some public TCRs were present in many individuals. In both the original and validation cohorts, the classifier was reported to diagnose cytomegalovirus status with high specificity and sensitivity. In vitro tests confirmed that a few of the cytomegalovirus-associated TCR beta chains recognize cytomegalovirus antigens. A later analysis had no HLA typing for the validation cohort, so co-occurrence there was scored across all 110 or so repertoires. The authors suggested that the approach could potentially be extended to other disease states and immunological phenotypes.

Input material: PBMCs. Recombination joined TRBV27 with TRBJ2-7, with 10 bases in between that match TRBD2. The receptor comes from a man aged 18 to 35 in good health and CMV-seronegative. The DNA sequence follows: TGTGCCAGCAGAGGTCTAGCGGGAGCCCCCTACGAGCAGTACTTC. The translation is CASRGLAGAPYEQYF.